This is a list of T cell receptor beta chains from one sample in a study of cytomegalovirus exposure and HLA in healthy donors. Measured with immunoSEQ multiplex PCR; TCRdb has only the in-frame clones, and not every one. The repertoire holds fewer than 100,000 clones, with more than 75% as singletons. The sample taken for sequencing was PBMCs. These receptors were collected from a young man in good health and CMV-seronegative. The conserved cysteine and the conserved F or W are not part of the CDR3 here.

v_gene	CDR3aa
TRBV7-7	ASSPGLAGAHEQF
TRBV6-1	AIQVGDSNQPQH
TRBV7-2	ASSPTGTTQETQY
TRBV7-6	ASSSHTPGTRPTGELF
TRBV6-6	ASSPVMGTSLGEQY
TRBV4-2	ASSQVNEQF
TRBV18	ASSPSTAGGAYGYT
TRBV19	ASSTTRDTGELF
TRBV28	ASSDSLGQETQY
TRBV2	ASSEARNRNYGYT
TRBV11-2	ASSIPGRTGGNEKLF
TRBV5-1	ASSLAVGQQNEQY
TRBV19	ASSKFASGNNEQF
TRBV6-1	ASSVLGTEDTQY
TRBV18	ASSINGQGMNEKLF
TRBV14	ASSVGGLLDTQY
TRBV21-1	ASSKRIQAQEETQY
TRBV10-3	AIGPSGSVETQY
TRBV28	ASSFPTLGTNEKLF
TRBV19	ASSLGGQVRLAKNIQY
TRBV7-3	ASSLNQQETQY
TRBV30	AWGTGMTYEQY
TRBV4-2	ASSQESRAGQPQH
TRBV11-2	ASSPVGTGEIAF
TRBV7-3	ASSPQGPATYEQY
TRBV5-6	ASSFIPGQGQETQY
TRBV5-1	ASSIAGTGTSEQY
TRBV25-1	ASSATTGLNTEAF
TRBV25-1	ASSEPLLGGSEKLF
TRBV30	AWNRNGLFSEQY
TRBV9	ASSPRSNRQGGYT
TRBV29-1	SVEPSNTEAF
TRBV19	ASSATGVGGYT
TRBV2	ASRLWGREQY
TRBV28	ASRRTQNYGYT
TRBV29-1	SGRTGGEKLF
TRBV2	ASSGVPHGYT
TRBV21-1	ASSKGLAGDISSGANVLT
TRBV12-5	ASGLGQGTEAF
TRBV5-1	ASSLGVGTSVDEQF
TRBV11-2	ASSRLEESSPLH
TRBV5-4	ASSYDSGGTREQY
TRBV19	ASSSIKTGHDTANEKLF
TRBV7-9	ASSLSTAYSGNTIY
TRBV2	ASSEGQGIANEQY
TRBV29-1	SVGTLGDEQY
TRBV18	ASSPQGPKAANVLT
TRBV11-2	ASSKGQKHSGANVLT
TRBV9	ASSGGGRYNEQF
TRBV30	ACDRGPTRYEQY
TRBV2	ASSVGSGSLAKNIQY
TRBV18	ASSPVVGTVAEAF
TRBV18	ASSSSSAHTDTQY
TRBV5-1	ASSSYSGTGWDTEAF
TRBV27	ASSPGTSGYEQY
TRBV11-2	ASSLDPLKAAGGSN
TRBV28	ASSLLRQSSYGYT
TRBV5-6	ASSLESRYNEQF
TRBV6-5	ASSSRQVSNQPQH
TRBV28	ASTQGAPNYEQY